This TCR beta chain was sequenced for a study of cytomegalovirus exposure and HLA in healthy donors. Background on the study: Around 78 million unique TCR sequences came from HLA-typed donors in an early release. Notes on the study in general: V- and J-gene trimming of TCR beta was linked (in a later analysis) to a missense DCLRE1C variant. A cluster of highly shared sequence variants was likely a sequencing artifact. Most observed TCR sequences were rare, whereas some public TCRs were detected in many donors.

The primer mix had 60 Vbeta and 13 Jbeta primers. Profiled with immunoSEQ multiplex PCR; TCRdb holds only in-frame clones, not every one. The table shows under 150,000 clones, with about 86% occurring only once. The junction had 4 bases not matched to a gene; V was cut back by 2 bases and J by 9 bases. CDR3 length: 14 residues. CDR1 and CDR2 from the germline V gene are LGHNA and YSLEER. The table lists this clone with a few counts. Its target is unknown. The chain has TRBV4-3 and TRBJ1-6; 7 positions match TRBD1. The sequence was collected from a woman aged 25 to 39 in good health and CMV-seronegative. The sample taken for sequencing was PBMCs. CDR3 nucleotide sequence: TGCGCCAGCAGCCAAAAGGGGGCCGGTTCACCCCTCCACTTT. This sequence encodes CASSQKGAGSPLHF.